This T cell receptor (beta chain) was recovered during a study of T-cell memory formation after mild COVID-19. Study-wide findings and caveats: There was a balanced CD4/CD8 profile in clones contracting day 15 to 85, and later expanders leaned CD4+. Contracting CD4+ clones lay largely in CM and EM, with CD8+ ones residing in EMRA.

TCRdb recomputed calls from the 5' RACE reads with MiXCR, one row per CDR3 protein. This repertoire shows roughly 100,000 distinct CDR3 sequences, roughly an eighth found once; its top ten account for over 25%. The germline CDR1 and CDR2 sequences are SGHRS and YFSETQ. The CDR3 has 13 amino acids. V lost 5 bases, J lost 0 bases, and 8 bases lay in between. The table lists this clonotype with a few counts. What it binds is not known. This receptor was taken from an adult woman who had mild COVID-19 (a few samples of this study predate the infection). Cell type and time point are not known. Sample: PBMCs or a T cell subset sorted from them (not recorded which). The chain recombines TRBV5-1 with TRBJ1-1; D is perhaps TRBD1 (5 bases). DNA for the CDR3: TGCGCCAGCAGAAGACAGCTGAACACTGAAGCTTTCTTT. It is translated as CASRRQLNTEAFF.